Shown below are 22 T cell receptor beta chains from a single sample sequenced in a study of blood T cell repertoires in COVID-19. Measured with immunoSEQ multiplex PCR; TCRdb has only the in-frame clones, and not every one. The table lists about 100,000 clones, roughly 84% of them singletons. The sequenced material came from peripheral blood. The receptors here all came from a human donor in a cohort sampled during active COVID-19.

Comments on this clone: Other DNA sequences in the sample encode the same CDR3. V is TRBV11-3 and J is TRBJ2-1; D remains unclear. With 5 bases removed from V and 4 bases from J, the gap between germline ends came to 6 bases. Germline V gene data show CDR1 as SGHNT and CDR2 as YENEEA. CDR3 length: 12 residues. The CDR3 region has the DNA TGTGCCAGCAGCCCCGGTTACAATGAGCAGTTCTTC. Its protein is CASSPGYNEQFF.

V usage is TRBV6-2 or TRBV6-3 and J usage is TRBJ2-3; D gene unclear. The germline V and J ends were trimmed by 3 bases and 1 base, with 11 bases remaining between them. CDR3 length: 15 residues. Germline CDR1 is MNHEY and CDR2 is SVGEGT. CDR3 nucleotides: TGTGCCAGCAGTTATGGCGGTATAGGCACAGATACGCAGTATTTT. Its translation: CASSYGGIGTDTQYF.

In the case of this clone: The identical CDR3 is also encoded by other nucleotide sequences in the sample. The chain has TRBV5-4 and TRBJ2-3; the match to TRBD2 covers 8 bases. In germline, CDR1 is SGHNT, CDR2 YYREEE (reference sequence). This CDR3 comprises 13 residues. V was pared by 2 bases and J by 4 bases, with 0 bases of the junction left unmatched. This chain's CDR3 is CASSLAGADTQYF. The CDR3 DNA is TGTGCCAGCAGCTTAGCGGGAGCAGATACGCAGTATTTT.

This chain uses TRBV7-2 with TRBJ1-1; the match to TRBD1 covers 7 bases. The CDR3 runs 15 residues. Germline CDR1 is SGHTA and CDR2 is FQGNSA. J gave up 3 bases and V 3 bases, and 7 bases lay outside the gene matches. The CDR3: CASSFRQGFDTEAFF. CDR3 coding DNA: TGTGCCAGCAGCTTTAGACAGGGATTTGACACTGAAGCTTTCTTT. The full variable domain, its missing parts supplied by reference TRBV7-2 and TRBJ1-1, is GAGVSQSPSNKVTEKGKDVELRCDPISGHTALYWYRQSLGQGLEFLIYFQGNSAPDKSGLPSDRFSAERTGGSVSTLTIQRTQQEDSAVYLCASSFRQGFDTEAFFGQGTRLTVV.

The V call is TRBV21-1, the J call TRBJ1-3. TRBV21-1 is annotated as a pseudogene. This CDR3 comprises 18 residues. The CDR3 bases are TGTGCCAGCAGCCCTCTAGCACAGTTTACCCACTCTGGAAACACCATATATTTT. The encoded protein is CASSPLAQFTHSGNTIYF.

This clone has just a few counts. J is TRBJ2-7 and V is TRBV3-1 (or the pseudogene TRBV3-2), with 12 bases that match TRBD2. V lost 4 bases to trimming and J lost 3 bases; unmatched junction nucleotides: 4. The CDR3 is made up of 15 amino acids. Germline CDR1 is LGHDT and CDR2 is YNNKEL (reference sequence). The CDR3 coding sequence is TGTGCCAGCAGCCGAGGACTAGCGGGATTCTACGAGCAGTACTTC. The encoded protein is CASSRGLAGFYEQYF.

The gene calls are TRBV9 and TRBJ2-1, with 10 bases aligning to TRBD2. V was pared by 3 bases and J by 3 bases, with 9 bases of the junction left unmatched. The CDR3 loop spans 17 amino acids. Germline V gene data show CDR1 as SGDLS and CDR2 as YYNGEE. The CDR3 coding sequence is TGTGCCAGCAGCGGACCGGGACTAGCGTATCTCTACAATGAGCAGTTCTTC. This encodes CASSGPGLAYLYNEQFF.

The CDR3 DNA reads TGTGCCAGCAGCCCTGGGACTAGAACCTACGAGCAGTACTTC. Amino acids: CASSPGTRTYEQYF. The V gene is TRBV9, the J gene TRBJ2-7, with 8 positions matching TRBD2. Germline V gene data show CDR1 as SGDLS and CDR2 as YYNGEE. This CDR3 comprises 14 residues. The junction had 5 bases not matched to a gene; V was cut back by 4 bases and J by 2 bases.

The chain links TRBV10-3 to TRBJ2-3; 9 bases line up with TRBD2. Germline lookup yields CDR1 ENHRY and CDR2 SYGVKD. The CDR3 spans 16 residues. J gave up 2 bases and V 4 bases, and 7 bases lay outside the gene matches. CDR3 nucleotides: TGTGCCATCAGTGTCAACGCGGGAGGGTACACAGATACGCAGTATTTT. Residues: CAISVNAGGYTDTQYF.

The rearrangement uses TRBV3-1 (or the pseudogene TRBV3-2) and TRBJ1-1, with D maybe TRBD1 (5 bases). V was pared by 5 bases and J by 0 bases, with 16 bases between. In germline, CDR1 is LGHDT, CDR2 YNNKEL (reference sequence). The CDR3 runs to 16 residues. The CDR3 DNA sequence: TGTGCCAGCAGCGATGGAGGGGACCACCTGAACACTGAAGCTTTCTTT. Residues: CASSDGGDHLNTEAFF.

This clone has more than one count but fewer than ten. The chain combines TRBV15 with TRBJ2-3; TRBD1 agrees at 9 bases. The trim removed 8 bases at V and 3 bases at J, leaving 6 bases unmatched. Per the germline V gene, CDR1 is LNHNV and CDR2 is YYDKDF (reference sequence). The CDR3 has 14 amino acids. The CDR3 spells CATSRQGVTDTQYF. As DNA, the CDR3 is TGTGCCACCTCAAGACAGGGGGTGACAGATACGCAGTATTTT. The full variable domain, with the rest looked up from reference TRBV15 and TRBJ2-3, is DAMVIQNPRYQVTQFGKPVTLSCSQTLNHNVMYWYQQKSSQAPKLLFHYYDKDFNNEADTPDNFQSRRPNTSFCFLDIRSPGLGDTAMYLCATSRQGVTDTQYFGPGTRLTVL.

The V call is TRBV27, the J call TRBJ2-7, with 11 bases lining up with TRBD2. The length of the CDR3 is 19 residues. After removal of 5 bases from V and 4 bases from J, the junction contained 19 bases not matched to a gene. Germline CDR1 and CDR2: MNHEY and SMNVEV (reference sequence). In DNA, the CDR3 is TGTGCCAGCAGTGTCATAGGGACTAGCGGTGAACCTCTAACTTACGAGCAGTACTTC. This codes for CASSVIGTSGEPLTYEQYF.

The chain uses TRBV6-5 and TRBJ2-5; 9 bases fit TRBD2. The germline CDR1 and CDR2 sequences are MNHEY and SVGAGI. V was pared by 1 base and J by 3 bases, with 6 bases of the junction left unmatched. This CDR3 contains 16 residues. The CDR3 DNA reads TGTGCCAGCAGTTACTTGCAGGGACTAGCTAAAGAGACCCAGTACTTC. It is translated as CASSYLQGLAKETQYF.

The rearrangement links TRBV7-2 to TRBJ2-7; D unclear. With 5 bases removed from V and 0 bases from J, the gap between germline ends came to 8 bases. Germline CDR1 is SGHTA and CDR2 is FQGNSA. This CDR3 comprises 13 residues. The CDR3 protein is CASSPPGSYEQYF. The CDR3 DNA sequence: TGTGCCAGCAGCCCCCCCGGCTCCTACGAGCAGTACTTC.

A word on this clone: A read error may produce the germline difference seen at one junction end. The chain joins TRBV2 to TRBJ2-7, with D possibly being TRBD2 (6 bases). This CDR3 is built from 15 residues. CDR1 is SNHLY, CDR2 FYNNEI, per germline. In DNA, the CDR3 is TGTGCCAGCAGTGAGGAGGGCGGTCACTCCGACGAGCAGTACTTC. Its protein is CASSEEGGHSDEQYF.

The J gene is TRBJ2-4, the V gene TRBV7-2, with a tentative D call TRBD2 (5 bases). This CDR3 is built from 16 residues. V was shortened by 3 bases and J by 3 bases, with 15 bases between the two germline ends. Germline assignment: CDR1 SGHTA and CDR2 FQGNSA. In DNA form, the CDR3 reads TGTGCCAGCAGCTTGTTCCAGAGGGTAGGCAAAAACATTCAGTACTTC. It is translated as CASSLFQRVGKNIQYF.

V and J are TRBV5-6 and TRBJ2-7; 8 bases agree with TRBD1. V dropped 2 bases and J dropped 6; count of bases not matched to a gene: 4. The CDR3 runs 13 residues. Germline V lookup: CDR1 SGHDT, CDR2 YYEEEE. The CDR3 loop is CASSLDRGGEQYF. The CDR3 DNA is TGTGCCAGCAGCTTAGACAGGGGAGGCGAGCAGTACTTC.

CDR3 loop: CASRRGGGPYNEQFF. CDR3 DNA sequence: TGTGCCAGCCGACGCGGCGGGGGGCCCTACAATGAGCAGTTCTTC. The gene calls are TRBV19 and TRBJ2-1; 8 bases map to TRBD2. J gave up 2 bases and V 9 bases, and 9 bases lay outside the gene matches. The CDR3 is 15 residues long. CDR1 and CDR2 from the germline V gene are LNHDA and SQIVND (reference sequence).

The chain employs TRBV19 and TRBJ2-2; perhaps TRBD2 as D (6 bases). Germline CDR1 reads LNHDA; CDR2 reads SQIVND (reference sequence). Trimming left V 7 bases short and J 3 bases short, with 15 bases between. CDR3 length: 15 residues. The CDR3 coding sequence is TGTGCCAGTAAGCGGGCCAATTCGGACACCGGGGAGCTGTTTTTT. Residues: CASKRANSDTGELFF.

The chain combines TRBV11-2 with TRBJ2-4; TRBD1 is a possible D gene (6 bases). Trimming removed 4 bases from V and 3 bases from J, with 19 bases in between. The CDR3 sequence is 17 residues long. Germline CDR1 is SGHAT and CDR2 is FQNNGV. The chain's CDR3 is CASSSGSRGPVKNIQYF. CDR3 DNA: TGTGCCAGCAGCTCGGGGTCCAGGGGACCTGTCAAAAACATTCAGTACTTC.

J is TRBJ2-7 and V is TRBV15; 7 positions agree with TRBD1. The J segment lost 6 bases and the V segment lost 0 bases, leaving 11 bases of the junction unmatched. This CDR3 is built from 16 residues. Germline CDR1 is LNHNV and CDR2 is YYDKDF (reference sequence). As DNA, the CDR3 is TGTGCCACCAGCAGAGATCGAGGAACAGGGGTTGTCGAGCAGTACTTC. Translated: CATSRDRGTGVVEQYF.

J is TRBJ2-3 and V is TRBV6-5; 11 positions agree with TRBD1. The length of the CDR3 is 14 residues. With V trimmed by 6 bases and J by 4 bases, 3 bases remained unmatched. The V gene's germline CDR1 is MNHEY and CDR2 SVGAGI. The CDR3 sequence is CASRRGQGADTQYF. As DNA, the CDR3 is TGTGCCAGCAGACGGGGACAGGGGGCAGATACGCAGTATTTT.